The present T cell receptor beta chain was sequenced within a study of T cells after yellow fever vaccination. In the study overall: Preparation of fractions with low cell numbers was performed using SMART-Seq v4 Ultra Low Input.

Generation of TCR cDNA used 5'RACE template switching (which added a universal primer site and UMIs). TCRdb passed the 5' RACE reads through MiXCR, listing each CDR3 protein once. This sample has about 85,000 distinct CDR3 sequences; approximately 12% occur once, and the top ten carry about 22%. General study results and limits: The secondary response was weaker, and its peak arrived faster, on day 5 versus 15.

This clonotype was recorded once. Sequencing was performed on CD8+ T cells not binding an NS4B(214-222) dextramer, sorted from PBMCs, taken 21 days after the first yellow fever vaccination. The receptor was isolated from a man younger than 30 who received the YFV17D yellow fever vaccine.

CDR3 in DNA: TGTGCCACCAGAAGGGGGGAAGGCTACACCTTC. Translated: CATRRGEGYTF. The chain has TRBV6-1 and TRBJ1-2; D may be TRBD1 (6 bases). The V end was cut by 10 bases, the J end by 8 bases, with 14 bases between. The CDR3 extends over 11 amino acids. Germline V gene data show CDR1 as MNHNS and CDR2 as SASEGT.